This is a list of T cell receptor beta chains from one sample in a study of OX40 agonist ivuxolimab in advanced cancers. Profiling relied on immunoSEQ multiplex PCR, and the TCRdb table lists in-frame clones only, not all of them. The table includes about 99,000 clones, more than 95% detected once. Sequencing used CD4+ or CD8+ T cells sorted from blood, obtained in a trial of the OX40 agonist ivuxolimab. The source of these receptors is an adult with an advanced solid tumor such as melanoma, head and neck, liver or kidney cancer. Each CDR3 is given with its conserved first and last residue. The order of the fields is D gene, V gene, J gene, clone size, CDR3 DNA, CDR3 protein. A D gene is named only where the DNA matches it firmly. Rows may omit the clone size; those that give it use once, few, many or a size class.

D: NA; V: TRBV6-5; J: TRBJ2-1; size: NA; DNA: TGTGCCAGCAGTTCCGGGACTCCAGAGCAGTTCTTC; CDR3: CASSSGTPEQFF
D: NA; V: TRBV30; J: TRBJ1-1; size: NA; DNA: TGTGCCGGCAGGATGATCATGAACACTGAAGCTTTCTTT; CDR3: CAGRMIMNTEAFF
D: NA; V: TRBV6-1; J: TRBJ1-5; size: NA; DNA: TGTGCCAGCAGTGAATGGGCGGGGGGTAGCAATCAGCCCCAGCATTTT; CDR3: CASSEWAGGSNQPQHF
D: NA; V: TRBV19; J: TRBJ1-2; size: NA; DNA: TGTGCCAGTAGTGTACCGGGCCCACCGGACGGCTACACCTTC; CDR3: CASSVPGPPDGYTF
D: NA; V: TRBV6-1; J: TRBJ2-7; size: NA; DNA: TGTGCCAGCAGTGAAGCATCCTACGAGCAGTACTTC; CDR3: CASSEASYEQYF
D: NA; V: TRBV6-1; J: TRBJ2-1; size: once; DNA: TGTGCCAGCAGTGAAGCGCTTGGGCGGTACAATGAGCAGTTCTTC; CDR3: CASSEALGRYNEQFF
D: NA; V: TRBV5-1; J: TRBJ2-7; size: NA; DNA: TGCGCCAGCAGCCCCGGACAAATCGAGCAGTACTTC; CDR3: CASSPGQIEQYF
D: TRBD1; V: TRBV4-1; J: TRBJ2-1; size: NA; DNA: TGCGCCAGCAGCCATGGGGACAGGGTTTACAATGAGCAGTTCTTC; CDR3: CASSHGDRVYNEQFF
D: NA; V: TRBV5-4; J: TRBJ2-7; size: NA; DNA: TGTGCCAGCAGCTTGGGTGACAGGAGCTCCTACGAGCAGTACTTC; CDR3: CASSLGDRSSYEQYF
D: TRBD2; V: TRBV4-1; J: TRBJ2-1; size: NA; DNA: TGCGCCAGCAGCCAACAACTAGCGGGAGGGTCCTACAATGAGCAGTTCTTC; CDR3: CASSQQLAGGSYNEQFF
D: TRBD1; V: TRBV6-1; J: TRBJ1-1; size: once; DNA: TGTGCCAGCAGTGCGGACAGGGCGAACACTGAAGCTTTCTTT; CDR3: CASSADRANTEAFF
D: NA; V: TRBV7-9; J: TRBJ2-1; size: NA; DNA: TGTGCCAGCAGCTTACTAGCGCTCGATGAGCAGTTCTTC; CDR3: CASSLLALDEQFF
D: TRBD2; V: TRBV6-5; J: TRBJ2-7; size: NA; DNA: TGTGCCAGCAGTTACCGGAGCGGGAACTACTACGAGCAGTACTTC; CDR3: CASSYRSGNYYEQYF
D: TRBD2; V: TRBV29-1; J: TRBJ2-3; size: NA; DNA: TGCAGCGTTGAGGACGGACTAGAGGAGTCAGATACGCAGTATTTT; CDR3: CSVEDGLEESDTQYF
D: NA; V: TRBV4-1; J: TRBJ2-2; size: NA; DNA: TGCGCCAGCAGCCTCCGTGCCAGCTGGAACACCGGGGAGCTGTTTTTT; CDR3: CASSLRASWNTGELFF
D: TRBD1; V: TRBV2; J: TRBJ2-7; size: once; DNA: TGTGCCAGCAGTGAACCACAGGGGTCCCACGAGCAGTACTTC; CDR3: CASSEPQGSHEQYF
D: TRBD2; V: TRBV28; J: TRBJ2-7; size: once; DNA: TGTGCCAGCACCCCAGCGGGGGGGTCAGGCTACGAGCAGTACTTC; CDR3: CASTPAGGSGYEQYF
D: TRBD1; V: TRBV19; J: TRBJ2-3; size: NA; DNA: TGTGCCAGTAGTATCGATTCGACAGGGACAGATACGCAGTATTTT; CDR3: CASSIDSTGTDTQYF
D: NA; V: TRBV19; J: TRBJ2-2; size: NA; DNA: TGTGCCAGTAGTATCAGTGGGATCGGGGAGCTGTTTTTT; CDR3: CASSISGIGELFF
D: TRBD1; V: TRBV6-5; J: TRBJ1-1; size: NA; DNA: TGTGCCAGCAGTTACTCGATGCAGGGGGGAACTGAAGCTTTCTTT; CDR3: CASSYSMQGGTEAFF
D: NA; V: TRBV19; J: TRBJ2-5; size: NA; DNA: TGTGCCAGTAGTAACAGAGTGGGGGGTCAAGAGACCCAGTACTTC; CDR3: CASSNRVGGQETQYF
D: NA; V: TRBV12-5; J: TRBJ1-1; size: NA; DNA: TGTGCTAGTGGTTTGTACCTCACTGAAGCTTTCTTT; CDR3: CASGLYLTEAFF
D: NA; V: TRBV11-2; J: TRBJ1-1; size: NA; DNA: TGTGCCAGCAGCTTATTAGTGACTGAAGCTTTCTTT; CDR3: CASSLLVTEAFF
D: NA; V: TRBV27; J: TRBJ2-7; size: NA; DNA: TGTGCCAGCAGTTTAACGGGATCCTACGAGCAGTACTTC; CDR3: CASSLTGSYEQYF
D: TRBD2; V: TRBV7-2; J: TRBJ2-7; size: NA; DNA: TGTGCCAGCAGCCCCTACATACTAGCGGGAGCCGAGCAGTACTTC; CDR3: CASSPYILAGAEQYF
D: NA; V: TRBV2; J: TRBJ2-2; size: NA; DNA: TGTGCCAGCAGTGAGGGTCAACTACCCGGGGAGCTGTTTTTT; CDR3: CASSEGQLPGELFF
D: TRBD2; V: TRBV6-5; J: TRBJ2-3; size: NA; DNA: TGTGCCAGCAGTTACTCGGGGGGGAGGGGAGCAGATACGCAGTATTTT; CDR3: CASSYSGGRGADTQYF
D: NA; V: TRBV27; J: TRBJ2-1; size: NA; DNA: TGTGCCAGCAGTTTAGGCGGGAACTCCTACAATGAGCAGTTCTTC; CDR3: CASSLGGNSYNEQFF
D: NA; V: TRBV7-8; J: TRBJ1-2; size: NA; DNA: TGTGCCAGCAGCTCCAGGGGAATCAGTGGCTACACCTTC; CDR3: CASSSRGISGYTF
D: NA; V: TRBV27; J: TRBJ2-1; size: NA; DNA: TGTGCCAGCAGTCATATCCCTTTTTCCTACAATGAGCAGTTCTTC; CDR3: CASSHIPFSYNEQFF
D: NA; V: TRBV10-3; J: TRBJ1-2; size: NA; DNA: TGTGCCATCAGTGAGGGGGTAAACTATGGCTACACCTTC; CDR3: CAISEGVNYGYTF
D: NA; V: TRBV7-9; J: TRBJ2-2; size: NA; DNA: TGTGCCAGCACCACCCGGGGGGCTTTATTTAACACCGGGGAGCTGTTTTTT; CDR3: CASTTRGALFNTGELFF
D: NA; V: TRBV19; J: TRBJ2-7; size: NA; DNA: TGTGCCAGTGGTAACCTTAACGAGCAGTACTTC; CDR3: CASGNLNEQYF
D: TRBD2; V: TRBV29-1; J: TRBJ2-3; size: NA; DNA: TGCAGCGTTGACACTAAGGCGACTAGCGGCACAGATACGCAGTATTTT; CDR3: CSVDTKATSGTDTQYF
D: NA; V: TRBV6-1; J: TRBJ1-4; size: NA; DNA: TGTGCCAGCAGTGAGGGGGGTGGTAATGAAAAACTGTTTTTT; CDR3: CASSEGGGNEKLFF
D: TRBD2; V: TRBV4-3; J: TRBJ2-1; size: NA; DNA: TGCGCCAGCAGCCAAGATCGCGGGGGGGCCTCTAATGAGCAGTTCTTC; CDR3: CASSQDRGGASNEQFF
D: NA; V: TRBV28; J: TRBJ1-2; size: NA; DNA: TGTGCCAGCAGTCACCTTGAGGGGATCGACTATGGCTACACCTTC; CDR3: CASSHLEGIDYGYTF
D: NA; V: TRBV19; J: TRBJ2-7; size: NA; DNA: TGTGCCAGTACTGGGGACGGATCTGACCCCTACGAGCAGTACTTC; CDR3: CASTGDGSDPYEQYF
D: NA; V: TRBV5-1; J: TRBJ2-5; size: NA; DNA: TGCGCCAGCAGCTTTGGGAGCCTCATGGGAGAGACCCAGTACTTC; CDR3: CASSFGSLMGETQYF
D: NA; V: TRBV4-1; J: TRBJ2-7; size: NA; DNA: TGCGCCAGCAGCCAAGGGGACGGGGCCTCCTACGAGCAGTACTTC; CDR3: CASSQGDGASYEQYF
D: NA; V: TRBV13; J: TRBJ2-1; size: once; DNA: TGTGCCAGCAGCTTCTGGAATAGCGATGAGCAGTTCTTC; CDR3: CASSFWNSDEQFF
D: TRBD1; V: TRBV2; J: TRBJ1-2; size: NA; DNA: TGTGCCAGCAGTGCGACAGCTTTGCCGACAGGGAGTGATGGCTACACCTTC; CDR3: CASSATALPTGSDGYTF
D: NA; V: TRBV4-2; J: TRBJ1-5; size: NA; DNA: TGTGCCAGCAGCCACGTCAATCAGCCCCAGCATTTT; CDR3: CASSHVNQPQHF
D: TRBD2; V: TRBV6-6; J: TRBJ2-7; size: NA; DNA: TGTGCCGGCGGGGGGGGGTCCTACGAGCAGTACTTC; CDR3: CAGGGGSYEQYF